This T cell receptor (beta chain) was observed in a study of blood T cell repertoires in COVID-19. Using immunoSEQ multiplex PCR, the repertoire was profiled, and TCRdb retains in-frame clones only, with some absent. Of approximately 94,000 clones in the sample, around 85% were seen once. About this clone: The sample has other DNA sequences that encode this CDR3 too.

Germline V lookup: CDR1 KGHSH, CDR2 LQKENI. This CDR3 has 13 residues. V lost 3 bases and J lost 6; bases outside the gene matches: 5. The origin of this receptor is a human donor in a cohort sampled during active COVID-19. The V call is TRBV18, the J call TRBJ2-7, with 7 positions matching TRBD1. Source material: peripheral blood. CDR3 nucleotides: TGTGCCAGCTCACCGAACCCAGGGGGCGAGCAGTACTTC. Protein product: CASSPNPGGEQYF.